The clone carrying this T cell receptor (beta chain) was seen more than once but under ten times. Its antigen is undetermined. The sample originates from a study of T cell responses to AZD1222 COVID-19 vaccine. Study-wide findings and caveats: The donors showed a predominance of white British ancestry and of females, with possible underestimation of clonal diversity.

The repertoire was sequenced with immunoSEQ multiplex PCR; TCRdb's copy has only in-frame clones and lacks some. Of 100,000 or so clones listed, approximately 88% are singletons. The origin of this receptor is an adult in good health. The specimen comprised peripheral blood, sampled on day 0 of AZD1222 vaccination.

The chain's CDR3 is CASSRTLTNIQYF. Written as DNA, the CDR3 is TGTGCCAGCAGCCGGACCCTCACAAACATTCAGTACTTC. The rearrangement links TRBV11-3 to TRBJ2-4; D is unclear. The germline V gene has CDR1 SGHNT and CDR2 YENEEA. The V end was cut by 5 bases, the J end by 6 bases, with 11 bases between. The CDR3 is 13 residues long.